This T cell receptor (beta chain) was sequenced during a study of T cell repertoires in cytomegalovirus infection. About the study: Peptides in the study included HLA-C-restricted and HLA-B-restricted CMV epitopes.

A word on this clonotype: Its antigen is currently unknown.

TCRdb reprocessed the reads via MiXCR and lists one record per CDR3 protein. The profile shows about 280,000 distinct CDR3 sequences, about 20% of them singletons. General study points: HLA-C-restricted CMV-specific TCR beta clonotypes prevailed in the ex vivo response. Based on cumulative public TCR beta family frequency, carriers of CMV plus the relevant HLA were identified.

The sequencing used cultured PBMCs, collected from culture after CMV antigen stimulation. The TCR sequence derives from a human donor in good health (CMV status not recorded). Some clones in this sample may be carry-over from other donors' samples.

CDR3 nucleotides: TGCGCCAGCAGCCAGAAGGTCACAGGGGGGGACACTGAAGCTTTCTTT. It specifies CASSQKVTGGDTEAFF. The chain combines TRBV4-1 with TRBJ1-1; 8 bases agree with TRBD1. Trimming cost V 3 bases and J 3 bases; bases outside gene matches: 9. Germline V CDR1 and CDR2: MGHRA, YSYEKL. The CDR3 length is 16 residues.